A single sample gave rise to the 13 T cell receptor beta chains below, sequenced in a study of glioma-infiltrating T cells after dendritic cell vaccination. The table came from immunoSEQ multiplex PCR; TCRdb's copy has only in-frame clones and leaves some out. The sample holds some 70,000 clones, 80% to 85% seen once. This material consisted of blood, taken before dendritic cell vaccination. The origin of the receptors is a human donor with glioblastoma.

This chain links TRBV2 with TRBJ1-1, with D possibly TRBD1 on 6 matching bases. The V end was cut by 4 bases, the J end by 5 bases, with 26 bases between. This CDR3 region has 18 residues. Germline-derived CDR1 and CDR2 are SNHLY and FYNNEI. The CDR3 nucleotides are TGTGCCAGCAGTGCCTCCCTACAGGGCCCTTGGGGCGGTACTGAAGCTTTCTTT. Protein sequence: CASSASLQGPWGGTEAFF.

This clone was seen a single time. This chain joins TRBV5-4 and TRBJ2-2; D is undetermined. This CDR3 is built from 14 residues. V was trimmed by 1 base and J by 3 bases, leaving 7 bases between them. Germline lookup yields CDR1 SGHNT and CDR2 YYREEE (reference sequence). The CDR3 bases are TGTGCCAGCAGCTTGCCTCAGTACACCGGGGAGCTGTTTTTT. Its protein product is CASSLPQYTGELFF. Complete variable domain (other parts from reference TRBV5-4 and TRBJ2-2): ETGVTQSPTHLIKTRGQQVTLRCSSQSGHNTVSWYQQALGQGPQFIFQYYREEENGRGNFPPRFSGLQFPNYSSELNVNALELDDSALYLCASSLPQYTGELFFGEGSRLTVL.

The gene calls are TRBV7-2 and TRBJ1-6; 10 bases are a match to TRBD1. The CDR3 length is 13 residues. V was clipped by 5 bases and J by 12 bases; unmatched bases: 4. Germline CDR1 reads SGHTA; CDR2 reads FQGNSA. The CDR3 coding sequence is TGTGCCAGCAGCGACGGACAGGGGGGACCCCTCCACTTT. Its protein is CASSDGQGGPLHF.

This chain joins TRBV29-1 and TRBJ1-6, with unresolved D. V lost 4 bases and J lost 7, with 8 bases in between. The germline gives CDR1 SQVTM, CDR2 ANQGSEA. The CDR3 runs to 12 residues. In DNA form, the CDR3 reads TGCAGCGTTGGGGAGGCGAATTCACCCCTCCACTTT. This translates into CSVGEANSPLHF.

This chain connects TRBV30 to TRBJ1-1; D call uncertain. The V end lost 0 bases, the J end lost 3 bases, and 5 bases lay between the germline ends. The CDR3 is 12 amino acids. Germline V gives CDR1 GTSNPN, CDR2 SVGIG (reference sequence). The CDR3 here is CAWSVRDTEAFF. CDR3 DNA sequence: TGTGCCTGGAGTGTACGGGACACTGAAGCTTTCTTT.

For the CDR3, the DNA is TGCGCCAGCAGCCGGACAGGTCTGAACACTGAAGCTTTCTTT. It encodes CASSRTGLNTEAFF. The V call is TRBV5-1, the J call TRBJ1-1; TRBD1 agrees at 7 bases. J lost 0 bases, V lost 4 bases, and 3 bases had no gene match. Germline V gives CDR1 SGHRS, CDR2 YFSETQ. This CDR3 is 14 amino acids long.

The chain recombines TRBV7-6 with TRBJ1-6; D is ambiguous. V was trimmed by 4 bases and J by 5 bases, leaving 12 bases between them. Looked up from germline, CDR1 is SGHVS and CDR2 is FNYEAQ. This CDR3 comprises 15 residues. CDR3 protein: CASSSDSGNNSPLHF. CDR3 nucleotides: TGTGCCAGCAGCTCAGATTCGGGAAATAATTCACCCCTCCACTTT.

The V gene is TRBV7-8, the J gene TRBJ2-1, with D perhaps TRBD1 (6 bases). The germline V and J ends were trimmed by 5 bases and 3 bases, with 14 bases remaining between them. In germline, CDR1 is SGHVS, CDR2 FQNEAQ. The CDR3 has 15 amino acids. CDR3 coding DNA: TGTGCCAGCAGCGGAGTGGACAGCCTCTACAATGAGCAGTTCTTC. Encoded protein: CASSGVDSLYNEQFF. The variable domain in full, with the rest retrieved from reference TRBV7-8 and TRBJ2-1, is GAGVSQSPRYKVAKRGQDVALRCDPISGHVSLFWYQQALGQGPEFLTYFQNEAQLDKSGLPSDRFFAERPEGSVSTLKIQRTQQEDSAVYLCASSGVDSLYNEQFFGPGTRLTVL.

This clone showed up just a few times. This same CDR3 is encoded by further DNA sequences in the sample. V is TRBV11-2 and J is TRBJ2-3, with D possibly matching TRBD2 (6 bases). The CDR3 has 15 amino acids. Trimming removed 1 base from V and 6 bases from J, with 14 bases in between. From germline, CDR1 is SGHAT and CDR2 FQNNGV. CDR3 sequence: CASSLVNRGGDTQYF. In DNA, the CDR3 is TGTGCCAGCAGCTTAGTTAACCGAGGAGGGGATACGCAGTATTTT.

This chain joins TRBV5-1 and TRBJ2-3; 9 nucleotides align to TRBD2. Germline CDR1 reads SGHRS; CDR2 reads YFSETQ. V dropped 4 bases and J dropped 2; count of bases not matched to a gene: 8. CDR3 length: 16 amino acids. The CDR3 region has the DNA TGCGCCAGCAGCCCAAGGGCTAGCGGGGTCACAGATACGCAGTATTTT. This codes for CASSPRASGVTDTQYF.

This sequence joins TRBV7-6 and TRBJ2-1; TRBD2 aligns across 13 bases. Germline trimming cut 1 base from V and 9 bases from J; bases unmatched to any gene: 9. The CDR3 covers 17 residues. The germline CDR1 and CDR2 sequences are SGHVS and FNYEAQ. In DNA, the CDR3 is TGTGCCAGCAGCTTAGATGGACAGACTAGCGGGGGGAGTGAGCAGTTCTTC. Its protein is CASSLDGQTSGGSEQFF.

This rearrangement joins TRBV5-6 to TRBJ1-3, with 9 bases aligning to TRBD1. CDR1 SGHDT and CDR2 YYEEEE come from the germline V gene. Trimming cost V 5 bases and J 0 bases; bases outside gene matches: 12. This CDR3 region has 18 residues. The CDR3 DNA is TGTGCCAGCAGGGCCGGGACAGGGCTACTTGGCTCTGGAAACACCATATATTTT. Translating it yields CASRAGTGLLGSGNTIYF.

The J gene is TRBJ1-2, the V gene TRBV5-1; TRBD1 is a possible D gene (6 bases). CDR3 length: 13 amino acids. V was clipped by 5 bases and J by 5 bases, with 13 bases between them. The germline V gene has CDR1 SGHRS and CDR2 YFSETQ. The CDR3 sequence is CASRQGLAYGYTF. CDR3 DNA: TGCGCCAGCAGACAGGGTTTGGCTTATGGCTACACCTTC.